The source of this T cell receptor (beta chain) is a study of T cells in Graves' hyperthyroidism and ophthalmopathy. Study-wide findings and caveats: The model forecast ophthalmopathy, anticipating it by a median roughly 6 months before onset.

The CDR3 is made up of 13 amino acids. Germline CDR1 is SEHNR and CDR2 is FQNEAQ (reference sequence). V was cut by 1 base and J by 6 bases, with 10 bases left in between. Amplification of TCR beta CDR3 regions was performed using RNA transcripts as template. Initially, a first-round RT-PCR of the TCR CDR3 employed the HTBI primer set. MiXCR was run by TCRdb on the multiplex PCR reads, yielding one entry per CDR3 protein. The table includes fewer than 600,000 distinct CDR3 sequences, around 15% detected once. Ten or more counts support this clonotype. Its target is not known. Participants, patients aged 18 to 65, had newly diagnosed hyperthyroidism with a duration under 2 months. Exclusion of a patient resulted from uncontrolled infection, other autoimmune disease, pregnancy or lactation. Diagnoses were made from clinical symptoms, serum measures (thyroxine and TRAb), thyroid ultrasound and orbital computed tomography.

Material for sequencing was blood. The sequence was collected from a woman under 30 with Graves' hyperthyroidism. This chain links TRBV7-9 with TRBJ2-7, with D perhaps TRBD1 (6 bases). The CDR3 coding sequence is TGTGCCAGCAGCTTAGGATGGGGGCTCGAGCAGTACTTC. Translating gives CASSLGWGLEQYF.